This T cell receptor (beta chain) was recorded in a study of STAT5B mutations in CD4+ large granular lymphocyte leukemia. Study-wide points: 8/27 top patient clones versus 2/35 control clones were TRBV06-family. Main leukemic clonotypes were patient-specific, but under 30% appeared at low frequency elsewhere.

The assay was run at survey level. In the original processing: Productive clonotypes were detectable down to 2.59 x 10-5 frequency. Measured with immunoSEQ multiplex PCR; TCRdb has only the in-frame clones, and not every one. The DNA gave D and trimming, while V, J and clone size come from that table. The data show tens of thousands of clones, around 81% seen once. V shed 5 bases and J shed 8 bases, with 15 bases lying between them. CDR1 is LGHNA, CDR2 YSLEER, per germline. The length of the CDR3 is 13 residues. This clone was observed a few times. No antigen is known for it. This sequence joins TRBV4-3 and TRBJ1-2, with D perhaps matching TRBD1 (5 bases). Sequences were obtained from CD4+ T cells from blood buffy coats. This TCR came from a human donor in good health. Here the CDR3 reads CASSSPAGRGYTF. The CDR3 DNA reads as TGCGCCAGCAGCTCCCCGGCAGGGAGGGGCTACACCTTC.